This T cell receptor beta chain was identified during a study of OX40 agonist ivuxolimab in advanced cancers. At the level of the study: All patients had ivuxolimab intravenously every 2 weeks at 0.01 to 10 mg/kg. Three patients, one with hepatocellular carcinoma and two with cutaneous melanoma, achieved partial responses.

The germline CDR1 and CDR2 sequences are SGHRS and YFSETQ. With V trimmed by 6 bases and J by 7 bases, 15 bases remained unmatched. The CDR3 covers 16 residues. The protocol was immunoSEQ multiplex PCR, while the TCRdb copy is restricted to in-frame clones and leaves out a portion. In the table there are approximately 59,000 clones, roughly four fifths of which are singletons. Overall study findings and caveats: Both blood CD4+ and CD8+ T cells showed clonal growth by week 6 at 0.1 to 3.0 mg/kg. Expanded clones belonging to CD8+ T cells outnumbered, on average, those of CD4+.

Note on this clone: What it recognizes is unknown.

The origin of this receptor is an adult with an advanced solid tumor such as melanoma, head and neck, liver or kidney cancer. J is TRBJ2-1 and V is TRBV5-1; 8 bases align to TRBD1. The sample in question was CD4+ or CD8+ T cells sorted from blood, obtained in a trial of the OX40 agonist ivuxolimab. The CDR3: CASTNPGTGFVNEQFF. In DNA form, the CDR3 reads TGCGCCAGCACAAACCCCGGGACAGGATTTGTTAATGAGCAGTTCTTC. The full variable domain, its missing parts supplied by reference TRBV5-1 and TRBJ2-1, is KAGVTQTPRYLIKTRGQQVTLSCSPISGHRSVSWYQQTPGQGLQFLFEYFSETQRNKGNFPGRFSGRQFSNSRSEMNVSTLELGDSALYLCASTNPGTGFVNEQFFGPGTRLTVL.